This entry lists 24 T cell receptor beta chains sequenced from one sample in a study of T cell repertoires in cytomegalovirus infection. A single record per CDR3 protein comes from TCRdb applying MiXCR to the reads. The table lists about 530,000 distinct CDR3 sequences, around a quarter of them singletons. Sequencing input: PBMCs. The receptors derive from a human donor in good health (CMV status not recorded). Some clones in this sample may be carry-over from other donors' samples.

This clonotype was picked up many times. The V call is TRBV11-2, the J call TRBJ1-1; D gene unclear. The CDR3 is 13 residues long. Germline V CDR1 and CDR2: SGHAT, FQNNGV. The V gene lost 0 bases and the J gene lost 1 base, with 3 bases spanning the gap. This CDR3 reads CASSLEANTEAFF. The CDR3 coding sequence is TGTGCCAGCAGCTTAGAGGCGAACACTGAAGCTTTCTTT.

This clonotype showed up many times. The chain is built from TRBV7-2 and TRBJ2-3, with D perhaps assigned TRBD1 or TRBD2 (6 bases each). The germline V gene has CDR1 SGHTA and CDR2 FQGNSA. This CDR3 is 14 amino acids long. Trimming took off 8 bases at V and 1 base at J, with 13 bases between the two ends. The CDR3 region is CASGPGARTDTQYF. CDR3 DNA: TGTGCCAGCGGACCGGGGGCCCGCACAGATACGCAGTATTTT.

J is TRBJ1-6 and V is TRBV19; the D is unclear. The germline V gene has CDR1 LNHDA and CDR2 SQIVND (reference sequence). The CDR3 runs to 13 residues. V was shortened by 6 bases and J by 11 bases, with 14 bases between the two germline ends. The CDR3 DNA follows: TGTGCCAGTAGCCGGGAAGCCCAGGCACCCCTCCACTTT. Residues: CASSREAQAPLHF.

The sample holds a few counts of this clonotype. The CDR3 region has the DNA TGTGCCAGCAGCTTAGGGTTACGGAGGGCTGAAGCTTTCTTT. This codes for CASSLGLRRAEAFF. This sequence joins TRBV7-2 and TRBJ1-1; unclear D gene. Germline V gene data show CDR1 as SGHTA and CDR2 as FQGNSA. The CDR3 sequence is 14 residues long. V was cut by 1 base and J by 6 bases, with 12 bases left in between. Looking up the rest from reference TRBV7-2 and TRBJ1-1 gives the full variable domain: GAGVSQSPSNKVTEKGKDVELRCDPISGHTALYWYRQSLGQGLEFLIYFQGNSAPDKSGLPSDRFSAERTGGSVSTLTIQRTQQEDSAVYLCASSLGLRRAEAFFGQGTRLTVV.

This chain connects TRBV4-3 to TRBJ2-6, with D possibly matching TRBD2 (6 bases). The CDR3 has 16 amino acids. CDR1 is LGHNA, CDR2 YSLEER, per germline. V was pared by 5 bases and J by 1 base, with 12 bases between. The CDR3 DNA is TGCGCCAGCAGCAAAGGGAGGTATTCTGGGGCCAACGTCCTGACTTTC. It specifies CASSKGRYSGANVLTF.

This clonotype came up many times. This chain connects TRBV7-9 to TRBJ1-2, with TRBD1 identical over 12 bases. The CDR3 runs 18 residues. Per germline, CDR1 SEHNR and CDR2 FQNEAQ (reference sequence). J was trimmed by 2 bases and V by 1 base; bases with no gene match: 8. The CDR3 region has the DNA TGTGCCAGCAGCTTAGACCGGGACAGGGGGCGCCAAAACTATGGCTACACCTTC. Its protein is CASSLDRDRGRQNYGYTF.

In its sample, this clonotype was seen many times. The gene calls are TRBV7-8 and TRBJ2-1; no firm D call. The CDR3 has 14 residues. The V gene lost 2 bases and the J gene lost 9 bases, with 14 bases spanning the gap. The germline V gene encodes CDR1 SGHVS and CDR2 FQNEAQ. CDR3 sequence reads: CASSLTQSEGEQFF. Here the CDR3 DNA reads TGTGCCAGCAGCTTAACTCAGTCGGAAGGTGAGCAGTTCTTC.

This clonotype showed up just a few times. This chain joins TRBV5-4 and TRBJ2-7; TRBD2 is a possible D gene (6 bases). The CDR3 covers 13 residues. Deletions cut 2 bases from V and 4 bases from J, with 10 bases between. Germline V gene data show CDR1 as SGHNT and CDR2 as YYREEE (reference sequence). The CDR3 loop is CASSFSGRYEQYF. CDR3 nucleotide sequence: TGTGCCAGCAGCTTCTCGGGGAGGTACGAGCAGTACTTC.

The CDR3 is CASREGGGGVNYGYTF. CDR3 sequence (DNA): TGTGCCAGCAGGGAGGGAGGGGGGGGGGTTAACTATGGCTACACCTTC. This chain uses TRBV7-2 with TRBJ1-2, with D tentatively TRBD1 (6 bases). Trimming took 6 bases from V and 1 from J, leaving 18 bases between them. CDR3 size: 16 residues. Germline V gives CDR1 SGHTA, CDR2 FQGNSA.

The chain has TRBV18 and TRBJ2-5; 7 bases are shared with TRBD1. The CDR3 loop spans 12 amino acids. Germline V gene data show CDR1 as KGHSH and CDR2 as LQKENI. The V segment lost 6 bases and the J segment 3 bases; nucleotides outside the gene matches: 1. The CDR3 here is CASSTGEETQYF. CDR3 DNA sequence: TGTGCCAGCTCTACAGGGGAAGAGACCCAGTACTTC.

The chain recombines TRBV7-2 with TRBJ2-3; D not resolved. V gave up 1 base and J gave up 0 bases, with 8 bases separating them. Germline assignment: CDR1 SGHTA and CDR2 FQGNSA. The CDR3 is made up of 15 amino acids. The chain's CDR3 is CASSLVSASTDTQYF. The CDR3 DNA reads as TGTGCCAGCAGCTTAGTATCCGCTAGCACAGATACGCAGTATTTT.

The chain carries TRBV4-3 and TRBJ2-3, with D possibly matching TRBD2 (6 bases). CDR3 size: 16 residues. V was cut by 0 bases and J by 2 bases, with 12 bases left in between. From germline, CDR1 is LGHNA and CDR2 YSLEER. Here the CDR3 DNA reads TGCGCCAGCAGCCAAGATCGGCGGGGACTCACAGATACGCAGTATTTT. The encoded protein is CASSQDRRGLTDTQYF.

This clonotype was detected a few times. The CDR3 DNA reads TGTGCCAGCAGCTTAATAAGCGGGAGCCCCTACAATGAGCAGTTCTTC. Amino acid sequence: CASSLISGSPYNEQFF. The J gene is TRBJ2-1, the V gene TRBV7-3, with 8 bases lining up with TRBD2. The CDR3 has 16 amino acids. V dropped 1 base and J dropped 2; count of bases not matched to a gene: 4. Germline CDR1 reads SGHTA; CDR2 reads FQGTGA.

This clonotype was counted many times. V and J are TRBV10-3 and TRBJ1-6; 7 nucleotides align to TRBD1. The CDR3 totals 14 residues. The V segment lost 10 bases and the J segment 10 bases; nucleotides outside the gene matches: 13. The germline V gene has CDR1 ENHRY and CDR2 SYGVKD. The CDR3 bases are TGTGCCACCACAGGGGACGGCCTTGGCTCACCCCTCCACTTT. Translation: CATTGDGLGSPLHF.

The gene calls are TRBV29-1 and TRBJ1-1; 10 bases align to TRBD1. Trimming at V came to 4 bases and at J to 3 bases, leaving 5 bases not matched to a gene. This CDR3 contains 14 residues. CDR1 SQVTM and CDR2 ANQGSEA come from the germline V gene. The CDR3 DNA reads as TGCAGCGTTGGGGACAGGGGAGGGGACACTGAAGCTTTCTTT. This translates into CSVGDRGGDTEAFF.

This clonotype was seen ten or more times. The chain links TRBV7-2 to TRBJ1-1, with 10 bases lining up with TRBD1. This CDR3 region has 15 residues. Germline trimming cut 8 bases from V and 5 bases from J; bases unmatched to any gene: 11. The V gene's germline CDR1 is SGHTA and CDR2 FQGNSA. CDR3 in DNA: TGTGCCAGCTCCCCCGGGACAGGGGTTGGGACTGAAGCTTTCTTT. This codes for CASSPGTGVGTEAFF.

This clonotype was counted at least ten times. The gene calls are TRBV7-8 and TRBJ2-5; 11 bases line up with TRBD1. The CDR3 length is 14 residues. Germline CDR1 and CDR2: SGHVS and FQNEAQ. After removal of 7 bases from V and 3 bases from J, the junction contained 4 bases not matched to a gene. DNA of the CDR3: TGTGCCAGCACTTCGGGACAGGGGGAAGAGACCCAGTACTTC. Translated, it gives CASTSGQGEETQYF.

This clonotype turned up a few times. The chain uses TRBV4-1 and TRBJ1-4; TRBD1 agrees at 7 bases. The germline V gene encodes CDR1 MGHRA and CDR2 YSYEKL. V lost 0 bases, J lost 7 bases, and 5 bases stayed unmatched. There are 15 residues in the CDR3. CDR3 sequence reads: CASSQETGAGEKLFF. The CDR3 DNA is TGCGCCAGCAGCCAAGAAACAGGGGCAGGTGAAAAACTGTTTTTT.

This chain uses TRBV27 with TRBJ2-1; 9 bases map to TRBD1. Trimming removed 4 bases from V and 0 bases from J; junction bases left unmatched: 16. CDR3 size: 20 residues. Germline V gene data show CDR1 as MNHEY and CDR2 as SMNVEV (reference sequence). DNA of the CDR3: TGTGCCAGCAGTTCAGGCCACGGAACAGGGGGCGAAAGCTCCTACAATGAGCAGTTCTTC. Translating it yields CASSSGHGTGGESSYNEQFF.

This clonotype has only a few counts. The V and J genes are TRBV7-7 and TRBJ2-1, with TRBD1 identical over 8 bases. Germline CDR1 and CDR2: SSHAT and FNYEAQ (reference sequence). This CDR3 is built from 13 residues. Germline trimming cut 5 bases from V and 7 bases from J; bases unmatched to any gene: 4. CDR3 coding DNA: TGTGCCAGCAGCCCGGACAGGGTTAATGAGCAGTTCTTC. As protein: CASSPDRVNEQFF. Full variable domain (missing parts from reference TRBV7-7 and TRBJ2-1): GAGVSQSPRYKVTKRGQDVTLRCDPISSHATLYWYQQALGQGPEFLTYFNYEAQPDKSGLPSDRFSAERPEGSISTLTIQRTEQRDSAMYRCASSPDRVNEQFFGPGTRLTVL.

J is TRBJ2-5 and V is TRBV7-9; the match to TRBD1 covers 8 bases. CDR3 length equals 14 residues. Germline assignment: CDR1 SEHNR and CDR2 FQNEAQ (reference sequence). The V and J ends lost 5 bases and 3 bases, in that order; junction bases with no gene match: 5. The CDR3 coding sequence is TGTGCCAGCAGCCGCCAGGGGGCTGAAGAGACCCAGTACTTC. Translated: CASSRQGAEETQYF.

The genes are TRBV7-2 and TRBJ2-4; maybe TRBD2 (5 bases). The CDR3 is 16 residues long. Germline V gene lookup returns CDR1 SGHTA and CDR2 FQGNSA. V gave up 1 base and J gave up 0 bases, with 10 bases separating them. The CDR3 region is CASSLGQRLAKNIQYF. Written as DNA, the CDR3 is TGTGCCAGCAGCTTAGGTCAGCGGCTAGCCAAAAACATTCAGTACTTC.

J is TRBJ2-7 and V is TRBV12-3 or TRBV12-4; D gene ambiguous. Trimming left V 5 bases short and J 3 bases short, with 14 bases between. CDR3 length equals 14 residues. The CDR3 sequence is CASSPTPPSYEQYF. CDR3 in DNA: TGTGCCAGCAGTCCGACGCCACCCAGCTACGAGCAGTACTTC.

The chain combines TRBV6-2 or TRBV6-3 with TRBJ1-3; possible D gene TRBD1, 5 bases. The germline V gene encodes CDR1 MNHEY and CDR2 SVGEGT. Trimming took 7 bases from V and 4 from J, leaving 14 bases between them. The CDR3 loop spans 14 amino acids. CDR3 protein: CASKFGTEGNTIYF. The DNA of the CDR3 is TGTGCCAGCAAGTTCGGGACGGAGGGAAACACCATATATTTT.